The T cell receptor (beta chain) described here comes from a study of T cells in Graves' hyperthyroidism and ophthalmopathy. Study background: Sampling of peripheral blood happened at initial diagnosis, prior to any treatment. Study results and caveats: By a 13 V-J model, ophthalmopathy was set apart from stable hyperthyroidism.

RNA transcripts provided the source from which TCR beta CDR3 regions were amplified. The primer set for the first-round RT-PCR of the TCR CDR3 was HTBI. TCRdb reprocessed the multiplex PCR reads with MiXCR, giving one entry per CDR3 protein. The table lists over 500,000 distinct CDR3 sequences, 15% to 20% of them singletons. Ophthalmopathy patients had Clinical Activity Score at least 3, NOSPECS grade at least 4, duration under 3 months. The germline V and J ends were trimmed by 0 bases and 7 bases, with 3 bases remaining between them. Germline V gene sequence: CDR1 LGHNA, CDR2 YNFKEQ. This CDR3 is built from 12 residues. A few counts support this clonotype. Its antigen is still unknown.

The material sequenced was blood. The TCR sequence derives from a woman in her 30s with Graves' ophthalmopathy. The chain carries TRBV4-2 and TRBJ2-2; D is uncertain. CDR3 loop: CASSQEYGELFF. CDR3 in DNA: TGTGCCAGCAGCCAAGAGTACGGGGAGCTGTTTTTT.